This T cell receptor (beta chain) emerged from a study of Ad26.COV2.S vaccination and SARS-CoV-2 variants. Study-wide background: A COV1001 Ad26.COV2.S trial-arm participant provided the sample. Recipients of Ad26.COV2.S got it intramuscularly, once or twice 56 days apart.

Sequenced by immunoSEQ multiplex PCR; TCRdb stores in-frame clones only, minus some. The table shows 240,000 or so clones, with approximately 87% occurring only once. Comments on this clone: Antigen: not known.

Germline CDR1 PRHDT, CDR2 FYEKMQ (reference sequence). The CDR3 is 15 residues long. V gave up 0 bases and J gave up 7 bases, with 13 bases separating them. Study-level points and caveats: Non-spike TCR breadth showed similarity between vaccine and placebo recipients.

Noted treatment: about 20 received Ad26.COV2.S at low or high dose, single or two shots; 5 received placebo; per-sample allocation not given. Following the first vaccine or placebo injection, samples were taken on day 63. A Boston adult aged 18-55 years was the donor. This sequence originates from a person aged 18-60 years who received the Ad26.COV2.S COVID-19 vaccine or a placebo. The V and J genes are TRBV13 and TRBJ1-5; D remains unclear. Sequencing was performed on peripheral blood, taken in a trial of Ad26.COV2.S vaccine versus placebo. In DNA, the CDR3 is TGTGCCAGCAGCTTAGGCGGGCAAGGAGGCCAGCCCCAGCATTTT. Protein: CASSLGGQGGQPQHF.